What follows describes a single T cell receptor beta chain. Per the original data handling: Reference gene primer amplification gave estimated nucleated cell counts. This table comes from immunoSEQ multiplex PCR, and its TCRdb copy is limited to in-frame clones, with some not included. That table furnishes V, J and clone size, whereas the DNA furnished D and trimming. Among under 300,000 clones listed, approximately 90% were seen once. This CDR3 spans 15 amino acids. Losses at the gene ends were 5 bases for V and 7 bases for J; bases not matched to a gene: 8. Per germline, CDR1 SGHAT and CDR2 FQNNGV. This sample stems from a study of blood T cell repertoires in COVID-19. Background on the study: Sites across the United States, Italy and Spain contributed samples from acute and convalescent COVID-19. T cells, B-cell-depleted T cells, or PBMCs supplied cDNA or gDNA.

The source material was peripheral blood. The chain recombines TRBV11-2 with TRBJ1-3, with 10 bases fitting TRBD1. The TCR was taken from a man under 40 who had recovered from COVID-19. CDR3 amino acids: CASSPRGQGVNTIYF. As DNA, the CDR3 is TGTGCCAGCAGCCCTAGAGGACAGGGGGTTAACACCATATATTTT.